The clone carrying this TCR beta chain has only a few counts. What it recognizes is unknown. This specimen belongs to a study of response to subunit inactivated influenza vaccine. Study-wide results and limits: It was suggested by the authors that few new T cells are recruited by each seasonal influenza vaccination.

TCRdb called the RT-PCR reads again in MiXCR, with one record for every CDR3 protein. The sample contains under 950,000 distinct CDR3 sequences, less than 25% of which appear only once. The specimen was PBMCs from blood, collected more than 4 days after vaccination. The sequence derives from a man aged 50 to 59 who received an inactivated influenza vaccine.

CDR3 sequence reads: CASSSSIAEVFYGYTF. The CDR3 DNA reads as TGTGCCAGCAGTTCCTCCATTGCTGAAGTTTTCTATGGCTACACCTTC. This chain joins TRBV6-2 or TRBV6-3 and TRBJ1-2; unclear D gene. The CDR3 contains 16 residues. The germline V gene encodes CDR1 MNHEY and CDR2 SVGEGT. The V end was cut by 4 bases, the J end by 4 bases, with 19 bases between.